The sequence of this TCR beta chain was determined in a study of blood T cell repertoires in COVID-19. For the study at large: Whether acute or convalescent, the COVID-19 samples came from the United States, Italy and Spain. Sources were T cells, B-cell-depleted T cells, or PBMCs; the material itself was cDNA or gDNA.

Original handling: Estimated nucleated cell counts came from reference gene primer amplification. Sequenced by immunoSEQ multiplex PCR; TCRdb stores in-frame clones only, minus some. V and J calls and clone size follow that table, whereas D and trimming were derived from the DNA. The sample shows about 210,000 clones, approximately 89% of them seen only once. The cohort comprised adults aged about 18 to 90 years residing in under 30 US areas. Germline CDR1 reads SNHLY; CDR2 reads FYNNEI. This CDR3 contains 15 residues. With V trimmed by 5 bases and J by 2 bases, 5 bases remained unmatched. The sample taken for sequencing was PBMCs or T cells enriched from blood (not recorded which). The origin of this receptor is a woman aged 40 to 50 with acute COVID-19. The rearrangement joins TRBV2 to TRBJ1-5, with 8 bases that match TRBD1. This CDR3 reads CASSSTGVGNQPQHF. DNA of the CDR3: TGTGCCAGCAGTTCGACAGGGGTCGGCAATCAGCCCCAGCATTTT.